One and the same sample provided the 9 T cell receptor beta chains below, sequenced in a study of T-cell reconstitution after alpha-beta-depleted transplantation in children (dated by TCRdb to about 2016). Interpreted using the paper, the treatment or condition label stands for: allogeneic hematopoietic cell transplantation with graft depleted of TCRalphabeta T cells and CD19 B cells. Library creation used PCR. Sequencing used an Illumina HiSeq 2500. TCR library preparation used molecular barcoding, with unique molecular identifiers applied to normalize quantification of the TCRbeta repertoire. TCRdb trimmed public reads at Q25 via fastp, called clones via MiXCR and kept in-frame beta chains. Rows matching on CDR3 protein sequence are summarized as one entry with the most common DNA and genes. The sample data list fewer than 700,000 distinct CDR3 sequences, and 10% to 15% of these were observed just once. The top ten clones comprise 2.2% of the sample.

Sequenced here: PBMCs, mostly from graft donor cells, sampled 360 days after TCRalphabeta/CD19-depleted stem cell transplant. All receptors derive from a male patient younger than 18 who had a stem cell transplant for acute myeloid leukemia, so the T cells may come from the graft donor.

This clonotype appeared a few times. The chain is built from TRBV4-3 and TRBJ2-7; TRBD2 agrees at 9 bases. After removal of 0 bases from V and 2 bases from J, the junction contained 11 bases not matched to a gene. Germline values: CDR1 LGHNA, CDR2 YSLEER. The CDR3 is 18 residues long. Written as DNA, the CDR3 is TGCGCCAGCAGCCAAGATAGCCTAGCGGGATGGGGCACCTACGAGCAGTACTTC. Amino acid sequence: CASSQDSLAGWGTYEQYF.

The chain combines TRBV12-3 or TRBV12-4 with TRBJ1-4, with D unclear. Trimming removed 5 bases from V and 2 bases from J, with 9 bases in between. The CDR3 loop spans 14 amino acids. CDR3 loop: CASSRTVTNEKLFF. The CDR3 nucleotides read TGTGCCAGCAGTCGGACGGTTACTAATGAAAAACTGTTTTTT.

This chain joins TRBV29-1 and TRBJ2-5, with TRBD1 identical over 11 bases. Germline-derived CDR1 and CDR2 are SQVTM and ANQGSEA. V gave up 0 bases and J gave up 5 bases; unmatched junction bases: 5. This CDR3 has 15 residues. The CDR3 sequence: CSVEDRDRGMETQYF. The CDR3 DNA is TGCAGCGTTGAAGATCGGGACAGGGGGATGGAGACCCAGTACTTC.

V is TRBV12-3 or TRBV12-4 and J is TRBJ2-2; a weak D match, TRBD1 (6 bases). V was cut by 6 bases and J by 4 bases, with 15 bases left in between. CDR3 size: 15 residues. CDR3 nucleotides: TGTGCCAGCAGATCCTATATGGGGGCCACCGGGGAGCTGTTTTTT. The encoded protein is CASRSYMGATGELFF.

This clonotype has a handful of counts. This chain joins TRBV6-2 or TRBV6-3 and TRBJ2-2, with 7 bases matching TRBD2. V dropped 5 bases and J dropped 3; count of bases not matched to a gene: 15. CDR1 is MNHEY, CDR2 SVGEGT, per germline. The CDR3 contains 18 residues. The CDR3 nucleotides read TGTGCCAGCAGTCCCTCCCGGCCTAGCGGCCGGGACACCGGGGAGCTGTTTTTT. This translates into CASSPSRPSGRDTGELFF.

This clonotype showed up many times. The genes are TRBV6-2 or TRBV6-3 and TRBJ2-1; 9 bases are a match to TRBD2. Looked up from germline, CDR1 is MNHEY and CDR2 is SVGEGT. V dropped 6 bases and J dropped 4; count of bases not matched to a gene: 7. This CDR3 spans 15 amino acids. In nucleotides, the CDR3 is TGTGCCAGCAGACCTAGCGGGATGAATTACAATGAGCAGTTCTTC. Protein: CASRPSGMNYNEQFF.

V is TRBV6-1 and J is TRBJ2-5; 9 bases map to TRBD2. This CDR3 region has 16 residues. Germline V gives CDR1 MNHNS, CDR2 SASEGT. Unmatched junction bases numbered 11, after V lost 7 bases and J lost 2 bases. The chain's CDR3 is CASKLAGVGSQETQYF. CDR3 coding DNA: TGTGCCAGCAAATTAGCGGGAGTGGGGTCGCAAGAGACCCAGTACTTC.

The chain recombines TRBV20-1 with TRBJ2-6; D gene ambiguous. The germline gives CDR1 DFQATT, CDR2 SNEGSKA (reference sequence). The CDR3 has 14 amino acids. V dropped 4 bases and J dropped 1 base, with 8 bases sitting between them. The CDR3 DNA reads TGCAGTGCTATAGTGAATTCTGGGGCCAACGTCCTGACTTTC. It specifies CSAIVNSGANVLTF.

This clonotype was seen at least ten times. The chain carries TRBV29-1 and TRBJ2-1; 10 bases map to TRBD1. The germline gives CDR1 SQVTM, CDR2 ANQGSEA. V trimming: 7 bases; J trimming: 4 bases; junction bases outside the gene matches: 4. The CDR3 runs to 13 residues. CDR3 coding DNA: TGCAGCGGAGACAGGGGGCAGTACAATGAGCAGTTCTTC. Translating gives CSGDRGQYNEQFF.